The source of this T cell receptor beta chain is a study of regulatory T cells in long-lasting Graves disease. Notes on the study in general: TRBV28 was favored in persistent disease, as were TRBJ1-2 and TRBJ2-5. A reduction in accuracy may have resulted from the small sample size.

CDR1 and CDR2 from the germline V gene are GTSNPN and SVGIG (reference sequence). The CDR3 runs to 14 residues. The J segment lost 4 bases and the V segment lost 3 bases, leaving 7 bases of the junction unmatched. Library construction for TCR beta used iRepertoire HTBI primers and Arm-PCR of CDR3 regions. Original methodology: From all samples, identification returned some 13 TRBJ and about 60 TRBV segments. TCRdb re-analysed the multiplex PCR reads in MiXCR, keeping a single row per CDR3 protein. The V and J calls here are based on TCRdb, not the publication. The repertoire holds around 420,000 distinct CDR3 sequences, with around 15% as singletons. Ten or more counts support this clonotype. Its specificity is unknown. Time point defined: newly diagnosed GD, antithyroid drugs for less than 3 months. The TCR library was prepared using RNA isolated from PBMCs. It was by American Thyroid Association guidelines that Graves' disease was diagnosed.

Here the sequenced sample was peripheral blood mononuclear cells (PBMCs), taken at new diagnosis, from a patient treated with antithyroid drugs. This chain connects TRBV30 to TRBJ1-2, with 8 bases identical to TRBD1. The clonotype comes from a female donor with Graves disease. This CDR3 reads CAWSYGQGGYGYTF. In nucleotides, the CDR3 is TGTGCCTGGAGCTATGGACAGGGAGGCTATGGCTACACCTTC. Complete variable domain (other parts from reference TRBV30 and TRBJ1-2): SQTIHQWPATLVQPVGSPLSLECTVEGTSNPNLYWYRQAAGRGLQLLFYSVGIGQISSEVPQNLSASRPQDRQFILSSKKLLLSDSGFYLCAWSYGQGGYGYTFGSGTRLTVV.